This TCR beta chain was captured in a study of control samples from healthy donors and cancer patients. Clones were sequenced by immunoSEQ multiplex PCR, and TCRdb holds only the in-frame ones, with some missing. The repertoire holds 140,000 to 150,000 clones, with 80% to 95% as singletons. The specimen was blood. This TCR derives from a man younger than 35 in good health.

Written as DNA, the CDR3 is TGTGCCAGCAGTTTAGGGACAGGGGGCAGGCAGCCCCAGCATTTT. Translating it yields CASSLGTGGRQPQHF. V usage is TRBV27 and J usage is TRBJ1-5; 12 nucleotides agree with TRBD1. This CDR3 is 15 amino acids long. J lost 7 bases, V lost 2 bases, and 3 bases had no gene match. Germline assignment: CDR1 MNHEY and CDR2 SMNVEV (reference sequence).